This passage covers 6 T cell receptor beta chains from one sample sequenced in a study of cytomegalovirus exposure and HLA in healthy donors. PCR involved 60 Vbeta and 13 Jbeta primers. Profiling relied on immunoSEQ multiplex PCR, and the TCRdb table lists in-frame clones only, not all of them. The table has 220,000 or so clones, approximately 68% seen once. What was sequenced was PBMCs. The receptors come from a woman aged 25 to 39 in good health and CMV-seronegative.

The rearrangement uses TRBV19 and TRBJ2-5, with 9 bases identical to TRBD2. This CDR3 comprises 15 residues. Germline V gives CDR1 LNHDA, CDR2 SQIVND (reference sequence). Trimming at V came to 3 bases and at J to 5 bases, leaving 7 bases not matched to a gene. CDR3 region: CASSIAGGPRETQYF. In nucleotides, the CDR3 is TGTGCCAGTAGTATCGCGGGAGGGCCGAGGGAGACCCAGTACTTC.

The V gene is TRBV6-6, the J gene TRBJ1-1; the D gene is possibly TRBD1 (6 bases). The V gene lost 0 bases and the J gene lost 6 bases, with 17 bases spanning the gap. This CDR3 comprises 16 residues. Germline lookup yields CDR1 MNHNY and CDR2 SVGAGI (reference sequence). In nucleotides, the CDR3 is TGTGCCAGCAGTTACTCGGCAGGGGAGCTTTTCGCTGAAGCTTTCTTT. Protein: CASSYSAGELFAEAFF.

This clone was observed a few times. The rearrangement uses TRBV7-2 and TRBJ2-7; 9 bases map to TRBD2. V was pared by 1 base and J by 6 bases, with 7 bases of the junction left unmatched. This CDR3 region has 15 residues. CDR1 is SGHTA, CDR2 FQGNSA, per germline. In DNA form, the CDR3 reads TGTGCCAGCAGCTTAGTGGGCGGGAGGGCCTCCGAGCAGTACTTC. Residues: CASSLVGGRASEQYF.

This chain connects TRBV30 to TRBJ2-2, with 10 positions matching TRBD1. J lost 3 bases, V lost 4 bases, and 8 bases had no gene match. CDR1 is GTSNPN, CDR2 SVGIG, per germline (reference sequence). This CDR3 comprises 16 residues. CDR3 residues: CAWTLDRGRYTGELFF. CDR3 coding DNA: TGTGCCTGGACCCTAGACAGGGGGCGATACACCGGGGAGCTGTTTTTT.

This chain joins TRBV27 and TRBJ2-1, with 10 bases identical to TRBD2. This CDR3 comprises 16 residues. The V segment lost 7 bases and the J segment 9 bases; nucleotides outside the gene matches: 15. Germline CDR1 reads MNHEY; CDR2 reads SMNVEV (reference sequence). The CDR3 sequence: CASTPLRSGGAGEQFF. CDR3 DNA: TGTGCCAGCACCCCCTTGCGAAGCGGGGGGGCAGGTGAGCAGTTCTTC.

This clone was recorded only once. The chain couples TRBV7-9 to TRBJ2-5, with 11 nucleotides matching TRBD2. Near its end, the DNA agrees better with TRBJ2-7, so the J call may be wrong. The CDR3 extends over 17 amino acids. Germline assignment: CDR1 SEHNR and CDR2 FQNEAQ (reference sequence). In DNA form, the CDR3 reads TGTGCCAGCAGCCCGTCGGGGACTAGCGGCCACTCCTACGAGCAGTACTTC. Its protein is CASSPSGTSGHSYEQYF.